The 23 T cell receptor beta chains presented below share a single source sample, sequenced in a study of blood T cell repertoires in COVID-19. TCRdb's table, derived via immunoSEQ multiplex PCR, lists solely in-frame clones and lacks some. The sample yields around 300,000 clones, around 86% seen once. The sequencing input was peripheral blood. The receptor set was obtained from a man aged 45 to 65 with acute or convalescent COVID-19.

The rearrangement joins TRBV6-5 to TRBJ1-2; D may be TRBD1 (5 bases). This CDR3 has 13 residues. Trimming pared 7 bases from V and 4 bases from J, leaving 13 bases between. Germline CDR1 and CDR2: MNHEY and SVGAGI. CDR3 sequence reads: CASTGLPRYGYTF. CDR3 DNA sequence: TGTGCCAGCACGGGACTCCCCCGCTATGGCTACACCTTC.

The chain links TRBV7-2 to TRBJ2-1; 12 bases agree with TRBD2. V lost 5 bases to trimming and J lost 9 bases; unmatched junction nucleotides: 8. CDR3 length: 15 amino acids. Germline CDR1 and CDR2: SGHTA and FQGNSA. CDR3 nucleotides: TGTGCCAGCAGCACAGTCCCGGGACTAGCGGGTGAGCAGTTCTTC. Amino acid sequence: CASSTVPGLAGEQFF.

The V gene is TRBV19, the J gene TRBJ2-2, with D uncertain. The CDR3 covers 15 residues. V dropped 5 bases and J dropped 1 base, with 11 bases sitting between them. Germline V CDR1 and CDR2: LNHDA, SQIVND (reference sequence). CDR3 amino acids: CASSSRLVNTGELFF. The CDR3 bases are TGTGCCAGTAGTTCCCGACTGGTGAACACCGGGGAGCTGTTTTTT.

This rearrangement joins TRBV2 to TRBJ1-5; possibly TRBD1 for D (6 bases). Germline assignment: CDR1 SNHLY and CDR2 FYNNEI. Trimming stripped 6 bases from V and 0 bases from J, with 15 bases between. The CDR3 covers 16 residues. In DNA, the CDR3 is TGTGCCAGCAGCGCAGGACAGATCTTTAGCAATCAGCCCCAGCATTTT. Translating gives CASSAGQIFSNQPQHF.

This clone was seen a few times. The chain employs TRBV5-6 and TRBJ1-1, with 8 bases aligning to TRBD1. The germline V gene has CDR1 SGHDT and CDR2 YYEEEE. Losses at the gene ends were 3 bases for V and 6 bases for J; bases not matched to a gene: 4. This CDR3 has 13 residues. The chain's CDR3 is CASSWTGFPEAFF. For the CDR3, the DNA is TGTGCCAGCAGCTGGACAGGGTTCCCTGAAGCTTTCTTT.

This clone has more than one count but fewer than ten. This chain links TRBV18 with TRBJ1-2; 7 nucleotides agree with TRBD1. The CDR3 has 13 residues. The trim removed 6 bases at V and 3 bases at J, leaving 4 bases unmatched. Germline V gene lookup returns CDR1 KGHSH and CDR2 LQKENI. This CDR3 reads CASSGDRDYGYTF. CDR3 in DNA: TGTGCCAGCTCGGGTGACAGGGACTATGGCTACACCTTC.

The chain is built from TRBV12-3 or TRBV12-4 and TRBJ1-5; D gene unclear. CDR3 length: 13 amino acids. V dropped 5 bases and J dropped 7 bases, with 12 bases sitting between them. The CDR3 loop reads CASSLVRGQPQHF. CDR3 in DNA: TGTGCCAGCAGTCTCGTGAGAGGGCAGCCCCAGCATTTT.

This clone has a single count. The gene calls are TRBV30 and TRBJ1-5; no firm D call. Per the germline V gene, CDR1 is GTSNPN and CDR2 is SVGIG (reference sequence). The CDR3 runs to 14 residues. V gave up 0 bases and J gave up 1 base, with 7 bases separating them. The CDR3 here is CAWSVKLSNQPQHF. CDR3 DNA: TGTGCCTGGAGTGTCAAACTGAGCAATCAGCCCCAGCATTTT.

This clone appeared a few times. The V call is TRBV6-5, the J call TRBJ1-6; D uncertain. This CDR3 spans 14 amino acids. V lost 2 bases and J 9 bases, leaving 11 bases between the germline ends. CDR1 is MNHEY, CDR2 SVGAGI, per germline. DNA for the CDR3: TGTGCCAGCAGTTACCGGGATAAGGGTTCACCCCTCCACTTT. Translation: CASSYRDKGSPLHF.

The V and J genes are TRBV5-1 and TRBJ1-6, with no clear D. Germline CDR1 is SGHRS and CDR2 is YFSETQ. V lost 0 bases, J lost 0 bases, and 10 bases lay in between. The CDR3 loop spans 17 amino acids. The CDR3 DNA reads TGCGCCAGCAGCTTGGACAGCCCGAGCTCCTATAATTCACCCCTCCACTTT. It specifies CASSLDSPSSYNSPLHF.

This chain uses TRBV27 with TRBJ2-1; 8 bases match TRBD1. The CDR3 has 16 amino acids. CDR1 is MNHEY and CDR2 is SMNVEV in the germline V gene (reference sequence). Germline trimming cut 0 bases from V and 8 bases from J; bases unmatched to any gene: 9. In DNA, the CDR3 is TGTGCCAGCAGTTTATCGCAAACAGGGGGTTTGGATGAGCAGTTCTTC. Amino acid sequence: CASSLSQTGGLDEQFF.

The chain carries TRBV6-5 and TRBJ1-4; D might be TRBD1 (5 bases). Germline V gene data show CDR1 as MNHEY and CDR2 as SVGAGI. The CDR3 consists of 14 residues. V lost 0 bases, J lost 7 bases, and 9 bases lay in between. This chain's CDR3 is CASSYSGGVEKLFF. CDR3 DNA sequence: TGTGCCAGCAGTTACTCGGGAGGGGTTGAAAAACTGTTTTTT.

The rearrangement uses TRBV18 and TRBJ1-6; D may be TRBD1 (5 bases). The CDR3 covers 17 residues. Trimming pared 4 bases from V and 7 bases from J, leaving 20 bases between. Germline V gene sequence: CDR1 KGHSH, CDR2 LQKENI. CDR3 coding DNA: TGTGCCAGCTCACTTACGGGGGAAACCCTTACAAATTCACCCCTCCACTTT. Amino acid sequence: CASSLTGETLTNSPLHF.

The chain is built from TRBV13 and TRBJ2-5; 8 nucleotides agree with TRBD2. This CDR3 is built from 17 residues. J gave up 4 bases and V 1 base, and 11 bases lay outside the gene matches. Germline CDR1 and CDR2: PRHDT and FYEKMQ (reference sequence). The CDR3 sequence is CASSLVRGGRNRETQYF. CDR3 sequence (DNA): TGTGCCAGCAGCTTAGTTCGGGGGGGCCGGAATCGAGAGACCCAGTACTTC.

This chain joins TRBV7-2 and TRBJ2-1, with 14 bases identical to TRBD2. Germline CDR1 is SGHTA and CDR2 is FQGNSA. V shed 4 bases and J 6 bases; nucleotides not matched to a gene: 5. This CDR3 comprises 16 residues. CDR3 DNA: TGTGCCAGCAGCTGGTCCGGGACTAGCGGGGGCAATGAGCAGTTCTTC. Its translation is CASSWSGTSGGNEQFF.

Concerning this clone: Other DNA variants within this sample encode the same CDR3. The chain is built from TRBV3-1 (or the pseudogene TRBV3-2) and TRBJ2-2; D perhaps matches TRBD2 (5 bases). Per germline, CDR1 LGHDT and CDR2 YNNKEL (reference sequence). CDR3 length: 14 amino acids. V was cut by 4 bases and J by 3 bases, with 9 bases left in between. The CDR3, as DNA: TGTGCCAGCAGCCGGACTGGCGACACCGGGGAGCTGTTTTTT. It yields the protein CASSRTGDTGELFF.

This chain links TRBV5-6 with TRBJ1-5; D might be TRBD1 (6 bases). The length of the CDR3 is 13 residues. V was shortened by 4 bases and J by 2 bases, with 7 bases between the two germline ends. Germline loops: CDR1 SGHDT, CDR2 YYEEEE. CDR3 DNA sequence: TGTGCCAGCAGCGCAGGGGGCAATCAGCCCCAGCATTTT. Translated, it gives CASSAGGNQPQHF.

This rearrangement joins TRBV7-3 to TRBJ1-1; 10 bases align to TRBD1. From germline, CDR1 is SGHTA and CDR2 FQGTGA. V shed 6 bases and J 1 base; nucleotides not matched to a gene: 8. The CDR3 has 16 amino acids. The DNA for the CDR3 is TGTGCCAGCAGTTCCGGGACAGGGGCCACGAACACTGAAGCTTTCTTT. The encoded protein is CASSSGTGATNTEAFF.

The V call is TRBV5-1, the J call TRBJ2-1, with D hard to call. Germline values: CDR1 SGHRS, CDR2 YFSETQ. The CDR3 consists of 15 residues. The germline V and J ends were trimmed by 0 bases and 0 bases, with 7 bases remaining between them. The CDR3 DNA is TGCGCCAGCAGCTTGGTACAGAACTCCTACAATGAGCAGTTCTTC. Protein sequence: CASSLVQNSYNEQFF.

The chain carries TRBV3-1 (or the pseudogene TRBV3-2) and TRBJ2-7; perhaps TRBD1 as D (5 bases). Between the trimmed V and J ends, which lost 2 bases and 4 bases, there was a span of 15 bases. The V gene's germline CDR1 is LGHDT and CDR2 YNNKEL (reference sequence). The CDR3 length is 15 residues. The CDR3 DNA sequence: TGTGCCAGCAGCCAAACCCTTTACAGGCTGTACGAGCAGTACTTC. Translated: CASSQTLYRLYEQYF.

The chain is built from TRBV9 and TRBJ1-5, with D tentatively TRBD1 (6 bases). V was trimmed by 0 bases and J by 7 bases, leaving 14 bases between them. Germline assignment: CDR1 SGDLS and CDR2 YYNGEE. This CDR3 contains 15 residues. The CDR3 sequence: CASSVGTAFGQPQHF. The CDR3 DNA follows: TGTGCCAGCAGCGTAGGGACAGCTTTCGGCCAGCCCCAGCATTTT. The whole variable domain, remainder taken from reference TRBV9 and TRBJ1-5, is DSGVTQTPKHLITATGQRVTLRCSPRSGDLSVYWYQQSLDQGLQFLIQYYNGEERAKGNILERFSAQQFPDLHSELNLSSLELGDSALYFCASSVGTAFGQPQHFGDGTRLSIL.

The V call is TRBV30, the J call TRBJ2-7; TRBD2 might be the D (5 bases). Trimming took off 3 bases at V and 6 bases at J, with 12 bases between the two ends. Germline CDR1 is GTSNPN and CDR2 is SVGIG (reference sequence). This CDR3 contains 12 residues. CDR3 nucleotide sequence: TGTGCCTGGAGCACGCCCGGGGTCGAGCAGTACTTC. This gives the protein CAWSTPGVEQYF.

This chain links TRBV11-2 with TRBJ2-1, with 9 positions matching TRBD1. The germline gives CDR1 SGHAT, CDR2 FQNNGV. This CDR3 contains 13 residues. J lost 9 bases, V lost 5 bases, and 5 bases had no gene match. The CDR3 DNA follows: TGTGCCAGCAGCCCGGGGACAGGGTTTGAGCAGTTCTTC. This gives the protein CASSPGTGFEQFF. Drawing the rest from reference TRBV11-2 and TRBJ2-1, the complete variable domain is EAGVAQSPRYKIIEKRQSVAFWCNPISGHATLYWYQQILGQGPKLLIQFQNNGVVDDSQLPKDRFSAERLKGVDSTLKIQPAKLEDSAVYLCASSPGTGFEQFFGPGTRLTVL.